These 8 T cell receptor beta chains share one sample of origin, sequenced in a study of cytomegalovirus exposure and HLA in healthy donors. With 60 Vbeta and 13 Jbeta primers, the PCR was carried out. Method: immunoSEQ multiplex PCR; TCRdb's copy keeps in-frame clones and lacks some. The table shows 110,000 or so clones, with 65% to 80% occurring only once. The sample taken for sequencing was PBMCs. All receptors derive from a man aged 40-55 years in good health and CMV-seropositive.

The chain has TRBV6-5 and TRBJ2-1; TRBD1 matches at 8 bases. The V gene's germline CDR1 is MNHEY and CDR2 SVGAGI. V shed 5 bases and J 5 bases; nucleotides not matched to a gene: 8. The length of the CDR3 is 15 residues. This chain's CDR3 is CASSPPGGSNNEQFF. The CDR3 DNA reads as TGTGCCAGCAGTCCTCCAGGGGGCAGCAACAATGAGCAGTTCTTC.

CDR3 sequence: CASSLVGTETDTQYF. The DNA for the CDR3 is TGCGCCAGCAGCTTAGTCGGGACAGAAACAGATACGCAGTATTTT. This chain connects TRBV5-1 to TRBJ2-3; 7 nucleotides match TRBD1. Germline-derived CDR1 and CDR2 are SGHRS and YFSETQ. The V segment lost 2 bases and the J segment 3 bases; nucleotides outside the gene matches: 6. The CDR3 runs 15 residues.

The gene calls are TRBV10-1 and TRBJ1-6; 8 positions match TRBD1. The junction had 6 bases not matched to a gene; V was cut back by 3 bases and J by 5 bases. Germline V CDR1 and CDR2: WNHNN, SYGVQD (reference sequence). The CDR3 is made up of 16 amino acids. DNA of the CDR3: TGCGCCAGCAGTGATGTGGACAGGGTCCATAATTCACCCCTCCACTTT. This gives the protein CASSDVDRVHNSPLHF.

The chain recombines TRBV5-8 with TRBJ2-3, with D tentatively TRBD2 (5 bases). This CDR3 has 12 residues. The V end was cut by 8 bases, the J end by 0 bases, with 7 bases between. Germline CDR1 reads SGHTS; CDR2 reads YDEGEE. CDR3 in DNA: TGTGCCAGTCAGCGGAGCACAGATACGCAGTATTTT. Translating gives CASQRSTDTQYF.

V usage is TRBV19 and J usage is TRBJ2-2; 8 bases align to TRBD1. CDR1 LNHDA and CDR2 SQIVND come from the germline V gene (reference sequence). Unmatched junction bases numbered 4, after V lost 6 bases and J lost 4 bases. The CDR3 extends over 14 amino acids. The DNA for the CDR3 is TGTGCCAGTAGCAAGGGACAGGTCACCGGGGAGCTGTTTTTT. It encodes CASSKGQVTGELFF.

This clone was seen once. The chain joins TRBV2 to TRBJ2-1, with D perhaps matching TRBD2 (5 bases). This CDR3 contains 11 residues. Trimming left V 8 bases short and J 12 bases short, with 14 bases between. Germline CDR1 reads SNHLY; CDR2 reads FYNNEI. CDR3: CASGKEEPQFF. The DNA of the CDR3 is TGTGCCAGCGGAAAGGAGGAGCCGCAGTTCTTC.

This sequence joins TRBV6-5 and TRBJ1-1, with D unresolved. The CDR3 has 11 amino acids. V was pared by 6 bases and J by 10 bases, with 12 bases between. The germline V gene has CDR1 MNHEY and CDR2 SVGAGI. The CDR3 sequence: CASSDEVGAFF. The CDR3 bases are TGTGCCAGCAGCGACGAGGTAGGAGCTTTCTTT.

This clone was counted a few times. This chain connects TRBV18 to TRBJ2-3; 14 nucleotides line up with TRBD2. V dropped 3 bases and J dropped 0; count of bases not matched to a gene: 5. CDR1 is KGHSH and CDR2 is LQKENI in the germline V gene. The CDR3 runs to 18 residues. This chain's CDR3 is CASSPRTSGGRSTDTQYF. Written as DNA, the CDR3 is TGTGCCAGCTCACCCCGGACTAGCGGGGGGAGAAGCACAGATACGCAGTATTTT.